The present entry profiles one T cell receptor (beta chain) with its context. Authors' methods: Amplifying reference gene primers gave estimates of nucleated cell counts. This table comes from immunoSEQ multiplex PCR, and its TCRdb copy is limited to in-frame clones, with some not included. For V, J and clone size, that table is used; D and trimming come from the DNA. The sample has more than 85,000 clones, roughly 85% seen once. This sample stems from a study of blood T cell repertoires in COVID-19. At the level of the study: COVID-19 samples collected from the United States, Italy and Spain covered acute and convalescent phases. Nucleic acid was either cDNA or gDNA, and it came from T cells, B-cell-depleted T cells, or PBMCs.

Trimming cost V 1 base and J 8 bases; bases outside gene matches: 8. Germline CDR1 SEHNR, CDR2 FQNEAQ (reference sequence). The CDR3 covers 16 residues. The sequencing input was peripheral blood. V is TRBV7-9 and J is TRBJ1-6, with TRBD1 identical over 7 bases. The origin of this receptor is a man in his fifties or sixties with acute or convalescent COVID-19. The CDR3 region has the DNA TGTGCCAGCAGCTTAGAGGGGGCATATTCGGATTCACCCCTCCACTTT. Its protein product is CASSLEGAYSDSPLHF.